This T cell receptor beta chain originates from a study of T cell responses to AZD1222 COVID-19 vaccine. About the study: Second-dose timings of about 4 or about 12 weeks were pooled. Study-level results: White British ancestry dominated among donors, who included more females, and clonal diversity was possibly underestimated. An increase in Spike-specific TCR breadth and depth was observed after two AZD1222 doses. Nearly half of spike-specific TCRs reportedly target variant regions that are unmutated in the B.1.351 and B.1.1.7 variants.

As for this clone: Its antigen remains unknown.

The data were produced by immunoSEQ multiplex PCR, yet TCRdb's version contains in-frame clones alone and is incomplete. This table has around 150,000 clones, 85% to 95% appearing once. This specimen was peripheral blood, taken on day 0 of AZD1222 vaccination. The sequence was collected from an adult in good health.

The CDR3 region has the DNA TGTGCCAGCAGTTTCGGACCCTCCGGGGGGGATGAAAAACTGTTTTTT. The encoded protein is CASSFGPSGGDEKLFF. This sequence joins TRBV27 and TRBJ1-4; TRBD1 is a possible D gene (5 bases). The V gene's germline CDR1 is MNHEY and CDR2 SMNVEV (reference sequence). Between the trimmed V and J ends, which lost 3 bases and 6 bases, there was a span of 17 bases. The CDR3 contains 16 residues.